What follows describes a single T cell receptor (beta chain). As yet, its antigen is unknown. The sample belongs to a study of CD8+ T cells in alopecia areata. Study overall: Twice daily, treated patients received 5 to 10 mg of oral tofacitinib.

The CDR3 runs 14 residues. V shed 3 bases and J shed 3 bases, with 9 bases lying between them. From germline, CDR1 is MDHEN and CDR2 SYDVKM. Cell sorting was applied to PBMCs, and CD4+ and CD8+ T cells were collected. Findings of the study overall: Clonality exceeded that of normal scalp in lesional scalp, most notably in alopecia totalis/universalis.

The authors extracted RNA and reverse transcribed it into cDNA as the sequencing template. Profiled with immunoSEQ multiplex PCR; TCRdb holds only in-frame clones, not every one. Found here are more than 100,000 clones, roughly 54% of them singletons; the top ten hold 3.5% to 5%. The receptor was derived from a human donor with alopecia areata. V and J are TRBV28 and TRBJ2-1, with D maybe TRBD2 (6 bases). The material sequenced was CD4+ T cells sorted from blood, taken at week 0. CDR3 DNA sequence: TGTGCCAGCAGTTTTTCGGGAGTCTACAATGAGCAGTTCTTC. Protein: CASSFSGVYNEQFF.